The 21 T cell receptor beta chains below all came from one sample that was sequenced in a study of blood T cell repertoires in COVID-19. This table comes from immunoSEQ multiplex PCR, and its TCRdb copy is limited to in-frame clones, with some not included. The data show around 63,000 clones, nearly 90% seen once. Sequenced input: peripheral blood. These receptors came from a man aged 50 or older with active COVID-19.

This rearrangement joins TRBV19 to TRBJ1-1; D is perhaps TRBD1 (5 bases). Germline CDR1 reads LNHDA; CDR2 reads SQIVND (reference sequence). Trimming stripped 6 bases from V and 6 bases from J, with 14 bases between. CDR3 length: 13 residues. The CDR3 loop is CASRGWGGAEAFF. Written as DNA, the CDR3 is TGTGCCAGTAGGGGTTGGGGGGGAGCTGAAGCTTTCTTT.

The gene calls are TRBV6-5 and TRBJ1-4; 7 bases match TRBD1. Germline V CDR1 and CDR2: MNHEY, SVGAGI. The CDR3 has 12 amino acids. The V and J ends lost 6 bases and 8 bases, in that order; junction bases with no gene match: 3. CDR3 in amino acids: CASRGDSEKLFF. The CDR3 region has the DNA TGTGCCAGCAGGGGGGACAGCGAAAAACTGTTTTTT.

There are a few counts of this clone. The chain employs TRBV11-3 and TRBJ2-1, with a possible D match to TRBD1 (6 bases). Trimming took 5 bases from V and 10 from J, leaving 15 bases between them. The germline CDR1 and CDR2 sequences are SGHNT and YENEEA. There are 13 residues in the CDR3. The CDR3 nucleotides are TGTGCCAGCAGCCCTCGACCCGACAGGGAGCAGTTCTTC. Its translation is CASSPRPDREQFF.

The chain couples TRBV6-5 to TRBJ1-1; possible D gene TRBD1, 6 bases. CDR1 is MNHEY, CDR2 SVGAGI, per germline. This CDR3 has 14 residues. V dropped 5 bases and J dropped 6 bases, with 16 bases sitting between them. CDR3 sequence (DNA): TGTGCCAGCAGTAGGGACGGGGGGCTCCCTGAAGCTTTCTTT. Its protein product is CASSRDGGLPEAFF.

The rearrangement uses TRBV5-1 and TRBJ1-2; TRBD1 matches 9 bases. Germline V CDR1 and CDR2: SGHRS, YFSETQ. The CDR3 consists of 13 residues. V was clipped by 3 bases and J by 8 bases; unmatched bases: 5. CDR3: CASSSRTGVGYTF. The DNA of the CDR3 is TGCGCCAGCAGCTCCCGGACAGGGGTGGGCTACACCTTC.

The chain carries TRBV4-2 and TRBJ1-1; D unclear. The V and J ends lost 0 bases and 6 bases respectively, with 14 bases between them. The CDR3 consists of 15 residues. Germline loops: CDR1 LGHNA, CDR2 YNFKEQ. CDR3 nucleotide sequence: TGTGCCAGCAGCCAAGAGTCCCTGAGTCTAGCTGAAGCTTTCTTT. Translated: CASSQESLSLAEAFF.

The rearrangement joins TRBV10-3 to TRBJ1-5; D gene uncertain. Germline V gene data show CDR1 as ENHRY and CDR2 as SYGVKD. CDR3 length equals 12 residues. Trimming removed 6 bases at V and 3 bases at J, with 6 bases between. The CDR3 DNA reads as TGTGCCATCAGCCGTCCCAATCAGCCCCAGCATTTT. Translated, it gives CAISRPNQPQHF.

The V and J genes are TRBV5-1 and TRBJ1-3; D remains ambiguous. The germline CDR1 and CDR2 sequences are SGHRS and YFSETQ. Between the trimmed V and J ends, which lost 10 bases and 3 bases, there was a span of 11 bases. The CDR3 loop spans 12 amino acids. CDR3 coding DNA: TGCGCCTCAAGCCGGGGTGGAAACACCATATATTTT. Translating it yields CASSRGGNTIYF.

The count of this clone is one. V is TRBV15 and J is TRBJ1-3; D call uncertain. The CDR3 contains 12 residues. The V gene lost 5 bases and the J gene lost 7 bases, with 9 bases spanning the gap. The V gene's germline CDR1 is LNHNV and CDR2 YYDKDF (reference sequence). For the CDR3, the DNA is TGTGCCACCAGCCGCCCCGGTAACACCATATATTTT. This codes for CATSRPGNTIYF.

The genes are TRBV7-9 and TRBJ2-7, with TRBD1 identical over 9 bases. The CDR3 has 15 amino acids. V shed 3 bases, J shed 2 bases, and the junction held 5 bases outside the gene matches. CDR1 and CDR2 from the germline V gene are SEHNR and FQNEAQ (reference sequence). CDR3 nucleotide sequence: TGTGCCAGCAGCTTCACAGGGGGCCTACCCTACGAGCAGTACTTC. Translated: CASSFTGGLPYEQYF.

This clone was seen only once. The chain employs TRBV7-3 and TRBJ2-2; D remains ambiguous. Germline V CDR1 and CDR2: SGHTA, FQGTGA. The CDR3 length is 12 residues. Trimming shortened V by 4 bases and J by 3 bases, and 3 bases separated the two germline ends. CDR3 loop: CASSSDTGELFF. CDR3 DNA: TGTGCCAGCAGCTCAGACACCGGGGAGCTGTTTTTT.

The chain recombines TRBV27 with TRBJ2-4; 7 nucleotides align to TRBD1. The CDR3 consists of 14 residues. J gave up 7 bases and V 5 bases, and 8 bases lay outside the gene matches. Germline-derived CDR1 and CDR2 are MNHEY and SMNVEV (reference sequence). The CDR3 reads CASSPGTAVNIQYF. As DNA, the CDR3 is TGTGCCAGCAGTCCGGGGACAGCCGTCAACATTCAGTACTTC.

The chain employs TRBV5-6 and TRBJ1-3; tentative D call: TRBD1 (6 bases). Germline assignment: CDR1 SGHDT and CDR2 YYEEEE. The V and J ends lost 4 bases and 3 bases respectively, with 17 bases between them. CDR3 length equals 16 residues. CDR3 sequence: CASSAAGGGRGNTIYF. CDR3 DNA: TGTGCCAGCAGCGCGGCGGGGGGGGGCCGTGGAAACACCATATATTTT. The full variable domain, in which reference TRBV5-6 and TRBJ1-3 provide the parts outside the CDR3, is DAGVTQSPTHLIKTRGQQVTLRCSPKSGHDTVSWYQQALGQGPQFIFQYYEEEERQRGNFPDRFSGHQFPNYSSELNVNALLLGDSALYLCASSAAGGGRGNTIYFGEGSWLTVV.

The J gene is TRBJ1-1, the V gene TRBV19; 10 bases fit TRBD1. The V segment lost 4 bases and the J segment 2 bases; nucleotides outside the gene matches: 7. The length of the CDR3 is 16 residues. CDR1 is LNHDA and CDR2 is SQIVND in the germline V gene (reference sequence). The CDR3 DNA reads TGTGCCAGTAGTACCTGGGACAGGGGAGTAAACACTGAAGCTTTCTTT. Its protein product is CASSTWDRGVNTEAFF.

V and J are TRBV4-1 and TRBJ2-3; 8 nucleotides align to TRBD2. The V and J ends lost 1 base and 8 bases, in that order; junction bases with no gene match: 8. Germline CDR1 is MGHRA and CDR2 is YSYEKL. This CDR3 has 15 amino acids. CDR3 in DNA: TGCGCCAGCAGCCAAGCAGCGGGGGACGCACGTACGCAGTATTTT. Residues: CASSQAAGDARTQYF.

This clone was detected only once. V gene TRBV6-2 or TRBV6-3 combines with J gene TRBJ2-5; D ambiguous. V was cut by 2 bases and J by 5 bases, with 3 bases left in between. The length of the CDR3 is 11 residues. In germline, CDR1 is MNHEY, CDR2 SVGEGT. The CDR3 region has the DNA TGTGCCAGCAGTTACCGGGAGACCCAGTACTTC. Residues: CASSYRETQYF.

The rearrangement joins TRBV11-2 to TRBJ1-3, with 7 bases lining up with TRBD1. The V and J ends lost 6 bases and 0 bases, in that order; junction bases with no gene match: 11. There are 17 residues in the CDR3. Germline lookup yields CDR1 SGHAT and CDR2 FQNNGV. CDR3 sequence reads: CASRTSETGNSGNTIYF. Here the CDR3 DNA reads TGTGCCAGCAGGACCTCGGAGACAGGGAACTCTGGAAACACCATATATTTT.

The chain carries TRBV2 and TRBJ2-3; TRBD2 matches at 9 bases. The germline V gene encodes CDR1 SNHLY and CDR2 FYNNEI. This CDR3 region has 14 residues. The V gene end was trimmed by 2 bases and the J gene end by 3 bases; junction bases not matched to a gene: 0. The CDR3 reads CASSELAGTDTQYF. The DNA of the CDR3 is TGTGCCAGCAGTGAACTAGCGGGGACAGATACGCAGTATTTT.

The chain uses TRBV7-6 and TRBJ1-6, with D tentatively TRBD1 (6 bases). This CDR3 contains 15 residues. Germline V lookup: CDR1 SGHVS, CDR2 FNYEAQ. V was trimmed by 4 bases and J by 10 bases, leaving 17 bases between them. As DNA, the CDR3 is TGTGCCAGCAGCTCAGCTACAGGGAGAAGCTCACCCCTCCACTTT. This gives the protein CASSSATGRSSPLHF.

The chain couples TRBV5-4 to TRBJ1-6; D might be TRBD1 (5 bases). Trimming removed 4 bases at V and 8 bases at J, with 19 bases between. The CDR3 has 16 amino acids. Looked up from germline, CDR1 is SGHNT and CDR2 is YYREEE (reference sequence). DNA of the CDR3: TGTGCCAGCAGCCCTATTGGCGGGGGGGTTGATTCACCCCTCCACTTT. It encodes CASSPIGGGVDSPLHF.

The V and J genes are TRBV19 and TRBJ1-5, with D possibly matching TRBD1 (6 bases). This CDR3 comprises 15 residues. The ends were cut back, 6 bases at V and 3 bases at J, with 15 bases in the middle. Germline V lookup: CDR1 LNHDA, CDR2 SQIVND (reference sequence). CDR3 in amino acids: CASSIDRGYNQPQHF. As DNA, the CDR3 is TGTGCCAGTAGCATCGATAGGGGGTACAATCAGCCCCAGCATTTT. The whole variable domain, remainder taken from reference TRBV19 and TRBJ1-5, is DGGITQSPKYLFRKEGQNVTLSCEQNLNHDAMYWYRQDPGQGLRLIYYSQIVNDFQKGDIAEGYSVSREKKESFPLTVTSAQKNPTAFYLCASSIDRGYNQPQHFGDGTRLSIL.